These 2 T cell receptor beta chains share one sample of origin, sequenced in a study of T cells expressing NK-cell markers. From the 5' RACE reads, TCRdb lists one entry per CDR3 protein and no DNA. The listing records 300,000 to 450,000 distinct CDR3 sequences. Material for sequencing was blood T cells: a sorted CD56 or NKG2C T cell subset, CD4+ or CD8+ T cells, or bulk PBMC T cells (not recorded which). All receptors come from a man aged 18-70 years in good health.

The chain joins TRBV6-6 to TRBJ2-7; checking the TCRdb D call of TRBD2 is not possible without DNA. The CDR3 totals 13 residues. CDR1 is MNHNY and CDR2 is SVGAGI in the germline V gene (reference sequence). The CDR3 is CASRRGASYEQYF.

The chain couples TRBV6-1 to TRBJ1-3. Germline assignment: CDR1 MNHNS and CDR2 SASEGT. This CDR3 is 14 amino acids long. The CDR3 here is CASRPTYSGNTIYF.